This T cell receptor (beta chain) derives from a study of T cell repertoires in cytomegalovirus infection. TCRdb fed the reads into MiXCR, producing one record per CDR3 protein. The repertoire holds approximately 180,000 distinct CDR3 sequences, approximately 17% seen once, with under 30% in the top ten. Looked up from germline, CDR1 is SEHNR and CDR2 is FQNEAQ (reference sequence). Trimming pared 2 bases from V and 7 bases from J, leaving 12 bases between. This CDR3 region has 14 residues. The rearrangement links TRBV7-9 to TRBJ2-4; D unclear. This receptor was obtained from a human donor in good health (CMV status not recorded). Some clones in this sample may be carry-over from other donors' samples. The sequencing sample was made of CD8+ T cells from PBMCs. CDR3 nucleotide sequence: TGTGCCAGCAGCTTACAAGCACATCCCAACATTCAGTACTTC. This codes for CASSLQAHPNIQYF.